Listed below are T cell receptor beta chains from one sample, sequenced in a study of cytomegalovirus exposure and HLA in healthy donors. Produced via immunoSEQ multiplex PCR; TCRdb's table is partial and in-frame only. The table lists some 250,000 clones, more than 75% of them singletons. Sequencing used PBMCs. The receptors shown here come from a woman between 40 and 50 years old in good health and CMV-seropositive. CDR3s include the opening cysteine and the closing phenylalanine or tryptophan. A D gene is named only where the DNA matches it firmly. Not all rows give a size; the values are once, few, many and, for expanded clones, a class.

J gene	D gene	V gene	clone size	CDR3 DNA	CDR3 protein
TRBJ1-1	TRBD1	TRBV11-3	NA	TGTGCCAGCAGCTCTACGGGACAGGGAGATGAAGCTTTCTTT	CASSSTGQGDEAFF
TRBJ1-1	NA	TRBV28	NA	TGTGCCAGCACCACCACATCCGGCGGGGGGGAAGCTTTCTTT	CASTTTSGGGEAFF
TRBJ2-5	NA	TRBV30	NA	TGTGCCTGTGGCCGTCAAGAGACCCAGTACTTC	CACGRQETQYF
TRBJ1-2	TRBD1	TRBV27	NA	TGTGCCAGCAGAAGAGGACAGGACGGCTATGGCTACACCTTC	CASRRGQDGYGYTF
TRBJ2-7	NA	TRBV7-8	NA	TGTGCCAGCAGCTCGGGTGGTCCGTATAACGAGCAGTACTTC	CASSSGGPYNEQYF
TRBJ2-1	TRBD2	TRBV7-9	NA	TGTGCCAGCAGCCCCACTCGGTCGAGCGGGAGCCCCAATGAGCAGTTCTTC	CASSPTRSSGSPNEQFF
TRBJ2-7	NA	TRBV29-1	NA	TGCAGCGTTGAGAGGGACAACTCCTACGAGCAGTACTTC	CSVERDNSYEQYF
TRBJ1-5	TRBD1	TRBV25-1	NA	TGTGCCAGCAGTGAAATGGGGACAGGGCGCAATCAGCCCCAGCATTTT	CASSEMGTGRNQPQHF
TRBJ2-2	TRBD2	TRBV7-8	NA	TGTGCCAGCAGCTTAGCGCGGGGGGCGGACGTCGCGAACACCGGGGAGCTGTTTTTT	CASSLARGADVANTGELFF
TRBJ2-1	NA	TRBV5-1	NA	TGCGCCAGCAGCCTTGGGGCAATTGAGCAGTTCTTC	CASSLGAIEQFF
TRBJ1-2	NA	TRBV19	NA	TGTGCCAGTAGTATACGAGATATACCTAACTATGGCTACACCTTC	CASSIRDIPNYGYTF
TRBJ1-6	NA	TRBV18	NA	TGTGCCAGCTCACCAGGGAGTTCTTATAATTCACCCCTCCACTTT	CASSPGSSYNSPLHF
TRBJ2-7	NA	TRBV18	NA	TGTGCCAGCTCACCAGGCCGCTACGAGCAGTACTTC	CASSPGRYEQYF
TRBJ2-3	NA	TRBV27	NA	TGTGCCAGCAGTGCAACCGGGACAACTAGCACAGATACGCAGTATTTT	CASSATGTTSTDTQYF
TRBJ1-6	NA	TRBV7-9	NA	TGTGCCAGCAGCTTAGGGCCAAATTCACCCCTCCACTTT	CASSLGPNSPLHF
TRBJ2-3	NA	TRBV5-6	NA	TGTGCCAGCAGCTTCCGGACTTCTAGCACAGATACGCAGTATTTT	CASSFRTSSTDTQYF
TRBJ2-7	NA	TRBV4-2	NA	TGTGCCAGCAGCCGTGACAGGGAGGCTTACGAGCAGTACTTC	CASSRDREAYEQYF
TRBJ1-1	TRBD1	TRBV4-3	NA	TGCGCCAGCAGACTCAGGGACAGGGGATTGACTGAAGCTTTCTTT	CASRLRDRGLTEAFF
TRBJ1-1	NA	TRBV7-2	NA	TGTGCCAGCAGTTTATATACTGAAGCTTTCTTT	CASSLYTEAFF
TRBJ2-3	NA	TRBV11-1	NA	TGTGCCAGCAGCCCCAGGCGGGGCACAGATACGCAGTATTTT	CASSPRRGTDTQYF
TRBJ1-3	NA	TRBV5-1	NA	TGCGCCAGCAGCTTGTCGGACAACTCTGGAAACACCATATATTTT	CASSLSDNSGNTIYF
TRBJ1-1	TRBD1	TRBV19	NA	TGTGCCAGTAGTACTAGAACAGGGACAGCGCAGATCACTGAAGCTTTCTTT	CASSTRTGTAQITEAFF
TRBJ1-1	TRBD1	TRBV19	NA	TGTGCCAGTAGTACGGGGACAGGGGAAATGAACACTGAAGCTTTCTTT	CASSTGTGEMNTEAFF
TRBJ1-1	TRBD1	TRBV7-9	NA	TGTGCCAGCAGCACCTGGGACAGGCTGAACACTGAAGCTTTCTTT	CASSTWDRLNTEAFF
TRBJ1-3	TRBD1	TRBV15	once	TGTGCCACCAGCGGTACCGGGACAGGGGCTCGCTTTTCCGGAAACACCATATATTTT	CATSGTGTGARFSGNTIYF
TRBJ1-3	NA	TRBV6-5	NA	TGTGCCAGCAGGGAGGGGGGGCGAGGAAACACCATATATTTT	CASREGGRGNTIYF
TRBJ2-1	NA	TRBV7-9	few	TGTGCCAGCAGCTTAGCGCGTGGGGGGTACCACAATGAGCAGTTCTTC	CASSLARGGYHNEQFF
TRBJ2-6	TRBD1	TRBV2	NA	TGTGCCAGCAGTGTTTTCCGCCGGGGACAGGGATCTGGGGCCAACGTCCTGACTTTC	CASSVFRRGQGSGANVLTF
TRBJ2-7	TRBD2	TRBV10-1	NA	TGCGCCAGCAGTGAGAGCGGGAGGGCCCAGCAGTACTTC	CASSESGRAQQYF
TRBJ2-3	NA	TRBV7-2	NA	TGTGCCAGCAGCTCCCCGGGCACAGATACGCAGTATTTT	CASSSPGTDTQYF
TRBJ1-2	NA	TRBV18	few	TGTGCCAGCTCTCAAGACAGAACCGACTATGGCTACACCTTC	CASSQDRTDYGYTF
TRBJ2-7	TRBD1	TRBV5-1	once	TGCGCCAGCAGCGACCGGGACAGGGGACTCTACGAGCAGTACTTC	CASSDRDRGLYEQYF
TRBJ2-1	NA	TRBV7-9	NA	TGTGCCAGCAGCACTAACAATGAGCAGTTCTTC	CASSTNNEQFF
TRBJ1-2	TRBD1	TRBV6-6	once	TGTGCCAGCAGTTTCTACCGGGACAGGGGAACGAGCTACACCTTC	CASSFYRDRGTSYTF
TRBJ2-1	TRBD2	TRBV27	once	TGTGCCAGCAGTCCCGGGACTAGCGGGAGGAATGAGCAGTTCTTC	CASSPGTSGRNEQFF
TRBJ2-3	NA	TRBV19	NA	TGTGCCAGTAGTGCACAGGGTGATCGATACACAGATACGCAGTATTTT	CASSAQGDRYTDTQYF
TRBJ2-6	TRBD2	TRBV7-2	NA	TGTGCCAGCAGCTTAGCCGGGAGGGCCGCTGGGGCCAACGTCCTGACTTTC	CASSLAGRAAGANVLTF
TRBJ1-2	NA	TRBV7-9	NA	TGTGCCAGCAGCTTAAGCGCGAGTGGCTACACCTTC	CASSLSASGYTF
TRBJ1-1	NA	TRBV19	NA	TGTGCCAGTAGTATACTAGGGGCGATGAACACTGAAGCTTTCTTT	CASSILGAMNTEAFF
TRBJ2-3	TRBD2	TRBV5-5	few	TGTGCCAGCAGCTTGGCGACTAGCAGTTTCCCTAGCACAGATACGCAGTATTTT	CASSLATSSFPSTDTQYF
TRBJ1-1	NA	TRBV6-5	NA	TGTGCCAGCAGACACGACAACCGGAACACTGAAGCTTTCTTT	CASRHDNRNTEAFF
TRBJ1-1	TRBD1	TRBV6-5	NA	TGTGCCAGCAGTCGAGACAGGGGTACTGAAGCTTTCTTT	CASSRDRGTEAFF
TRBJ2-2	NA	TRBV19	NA	TGTGCCAGTAGTATAGGGGGGGTACGAAACACCGGGGAGCTGTTTTTT	CASSIGGVRNTGELFF
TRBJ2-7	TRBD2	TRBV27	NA	TGTGCCAGCAGTTTAGGGCTAGCGGGGACTGACTACGAGCAGTACTTC	CASSLGLAGTDYEQYF
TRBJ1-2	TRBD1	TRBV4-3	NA	TGCGCCAGCAGCCACCTCCAGAGGCAGGGGGCGTATGGCTACACCTTC	CASSHLQRQGAYGYTF
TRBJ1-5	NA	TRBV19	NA	TGTGCCAGTATGGTGGGGGCCGGGAGCAATCAGCCCCAGCATTTT	CASMVGAGSNQPQHF
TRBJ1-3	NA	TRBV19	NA	TGTGCCAGTAGTATAGGACAGTCCTCTGGAAACACCATATATTTT	CASSIGQSSGNTIYF